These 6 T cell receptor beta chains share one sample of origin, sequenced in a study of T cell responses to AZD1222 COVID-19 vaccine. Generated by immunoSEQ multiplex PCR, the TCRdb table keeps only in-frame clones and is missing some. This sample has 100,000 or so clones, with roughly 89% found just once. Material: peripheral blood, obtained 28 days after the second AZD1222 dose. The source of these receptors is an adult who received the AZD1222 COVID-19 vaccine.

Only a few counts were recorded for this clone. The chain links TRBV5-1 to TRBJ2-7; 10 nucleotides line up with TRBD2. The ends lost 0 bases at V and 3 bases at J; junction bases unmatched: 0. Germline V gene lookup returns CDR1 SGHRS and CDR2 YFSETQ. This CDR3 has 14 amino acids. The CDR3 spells CASSLASGSYEQYF. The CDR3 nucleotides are TGCGCCAGCAGCTTGGCTAGCGGGAGCTACGAGCAGTACTTC. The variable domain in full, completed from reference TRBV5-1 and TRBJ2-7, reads KAGVTQTPRYLIKTRGQQVTLSCSPISGHRSVSWYQQTPGQGLQFLFEYFSETQRNKGNFPGRFSGRQFSNSRSEMNVSTLELGDSALYLCASSLASGSYEQYFGPGTRLTVT.

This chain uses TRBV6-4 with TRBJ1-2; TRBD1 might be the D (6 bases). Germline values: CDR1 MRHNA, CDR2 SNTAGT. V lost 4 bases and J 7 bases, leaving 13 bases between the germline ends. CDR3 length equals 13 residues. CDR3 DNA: TGTGCCAGCAGTGCGACAGGCTCTCTTGGCTACACCTTC. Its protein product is CASSATGSLGYTF.

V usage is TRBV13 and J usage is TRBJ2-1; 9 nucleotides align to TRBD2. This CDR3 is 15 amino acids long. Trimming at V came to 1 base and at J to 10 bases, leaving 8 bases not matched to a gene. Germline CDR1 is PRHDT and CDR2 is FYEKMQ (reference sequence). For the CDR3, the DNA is TGTGCCAGCAGCTTAGTTCCAGCGGGGGGCAAAGAGCAGTTCTTC. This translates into CASSLVPAGGKEQFF.

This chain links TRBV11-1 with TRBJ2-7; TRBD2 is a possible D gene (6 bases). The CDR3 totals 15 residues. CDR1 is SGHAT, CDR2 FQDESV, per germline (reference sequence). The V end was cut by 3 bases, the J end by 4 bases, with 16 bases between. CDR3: CASSLPGLGRYEQYF. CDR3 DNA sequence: TGTGCCAGCAGCTTGCCGGGACTTGGGAGATACGAGCAGTACTTC. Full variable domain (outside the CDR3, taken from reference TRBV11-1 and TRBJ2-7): EAEVAQSPRYKITEKSQAVAFWCDPISGHATLYWYRQILGQGPELLVQFQDESVVDDSQLPKDRFSAERLKGVDSTLKIQPAELGDSAMYLCASSLPGLGRYEQYFGPGTRLTVT.

CDR3 sequence (DNA): TGTGCCTGGGGGGATATGGGAAATTCACCCCTCCACTTT. Translated, it gives CAWGDMGNSPLHF. The chain has TRBV30 and TRBJ1-6; D call uncertain. CDR1 and CDR2 from the germline V gene are GTSNPN and SVGIG (reference sequence). V was pared by 5 bases and J by 7 bases, with 12 bases between. This CDR3 contains 13 residues.

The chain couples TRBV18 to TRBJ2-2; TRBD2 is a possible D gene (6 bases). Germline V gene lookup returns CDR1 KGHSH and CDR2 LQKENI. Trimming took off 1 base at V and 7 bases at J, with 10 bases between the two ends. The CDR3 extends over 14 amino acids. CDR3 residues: CASSPREANGELFF. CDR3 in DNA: TGTGCCAGCTCACCACGGGAGGCTAACGGGGAGCTGTTTTTT.